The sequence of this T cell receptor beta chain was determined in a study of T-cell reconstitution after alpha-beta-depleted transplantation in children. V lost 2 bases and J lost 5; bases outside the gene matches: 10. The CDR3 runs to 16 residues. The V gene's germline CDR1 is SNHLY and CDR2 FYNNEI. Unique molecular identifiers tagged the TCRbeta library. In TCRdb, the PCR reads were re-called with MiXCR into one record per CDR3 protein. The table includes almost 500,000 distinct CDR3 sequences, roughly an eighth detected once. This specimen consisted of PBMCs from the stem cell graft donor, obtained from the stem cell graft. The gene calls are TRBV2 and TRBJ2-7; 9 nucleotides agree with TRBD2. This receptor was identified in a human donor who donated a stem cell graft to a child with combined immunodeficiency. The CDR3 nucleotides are TGTGCCAGCAGTGAAAAGCCCGGACTAGCGTTCCACGAGCAGTACTTC. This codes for CASSEKPGLAFHEQYF.